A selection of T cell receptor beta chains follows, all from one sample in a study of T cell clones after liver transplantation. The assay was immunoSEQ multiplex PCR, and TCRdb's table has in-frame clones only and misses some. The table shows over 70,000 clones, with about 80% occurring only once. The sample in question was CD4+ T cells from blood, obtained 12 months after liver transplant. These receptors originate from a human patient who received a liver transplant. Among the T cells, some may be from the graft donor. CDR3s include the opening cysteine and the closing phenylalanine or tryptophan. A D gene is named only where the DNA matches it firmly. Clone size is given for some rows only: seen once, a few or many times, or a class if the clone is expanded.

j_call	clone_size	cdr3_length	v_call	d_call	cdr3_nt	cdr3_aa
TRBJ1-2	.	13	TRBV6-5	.	TGTGCCAGCGGTAGGGATGGGAACTATGGCTACACCTTC	CASGRDGNYGYTF
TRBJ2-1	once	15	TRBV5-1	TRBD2	TGCGCCAGCAGCGACTGGGGAGGGGCTCCCACGGGGCAGTTCTTC	CASSDWGGAPTGQFF
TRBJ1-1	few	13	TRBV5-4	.	TGTGCCAGCAGCCCAGACACAGACACTGAAGCTTTCTTT	CASSPDTDTEAFF
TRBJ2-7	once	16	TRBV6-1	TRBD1	TGTGCCAGCAGCGAACGAGCCACGGGACAGGGGCTCGAGCAGTACTTC	CASSERATGQGLEQYF
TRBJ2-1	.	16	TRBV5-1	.	TGCGCCAGCAGCCACGCGCCTAGTGCTTCCTACAATGAGCAGTTCTTC	CASSHAPSASYNEQFF
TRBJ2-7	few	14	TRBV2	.	TGTGCCAGCAGAGCGGTGAGTGTTGGCTACGAGCAGTACTTC	CASRAVSVGYEQYF
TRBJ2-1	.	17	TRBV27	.	TGTGCCAGCAGTTTATCCTCCCGGGGAGGGGGCTTTCATGAGCAGTTCTTC	CASSLSSRGGGFHEQFF
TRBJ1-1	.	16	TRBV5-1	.	TGCGCCAGCAGCTTTGGACGGTCGTCGATGAACACTGAAGCTTTCTTT	CASSFGRSSMNTEAFF
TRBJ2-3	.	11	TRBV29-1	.	TGCAGCTTTGAGGGTGCAGATACGCAGTATTTT	CSFEGADTQYF
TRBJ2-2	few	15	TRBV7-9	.	TGTGCCAGCAGCTTTACAGCATCGAACACCGGGGAGCTGTTTTTT	CASSFTASNTGELFF
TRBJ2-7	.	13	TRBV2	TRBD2	TGTGCCAGCAAACGGGAGGCACCCAACGAGCAGTACTTC	CASKREAPNEQYF